This TCR beta chain was identified in a study of shared clonotypes between healthy human individuals. About the research overall: The donor pool was made up of a couple of women and a few men aged 18 to 49. Study-wide results and caveats: With a handful of donors compared, approximately 5% of naive CD4 clonotypes were shared.

V was shortened by 0 bases and J by 0 bases, with 9 bases between the two germline ends. CDR1 is MNHEY and CDR2 is SMNVEV in the germline V gene (reference sequence). CDR3 length equals 16 residues. Only CD45RO-negative cells positively selected for CCR7 counted as naive CD8 cells, so terminally differentiated effector memory CD45RA+ cells were excluded. Donors comprised only Caucasian adults living in Nashville, Tennessee. Data came from immunoSEQ multiplex PCR; TCRdb stores just in-frame clones and leaves some out. The repertoire consists of around 2,000,000 clones, with over 85% occurring once and the leading ten covering roughly 1%. This clone was detected once. The antigen is unknown.

What was sequenced was naive CD8+ T cells sorted from blood. This clonotype was sampled from a man aged 18 to 29 in good health. The V gene is TRBV27, the J gene TRBJ1-3, with unresolved D. The DNA for the CDR3 is TGTGCCAGCAGTTTATCGGCCGGGGACTCTGGAAACACCATATATTTT. This codes for CASSLSAGDSGNTIYF.